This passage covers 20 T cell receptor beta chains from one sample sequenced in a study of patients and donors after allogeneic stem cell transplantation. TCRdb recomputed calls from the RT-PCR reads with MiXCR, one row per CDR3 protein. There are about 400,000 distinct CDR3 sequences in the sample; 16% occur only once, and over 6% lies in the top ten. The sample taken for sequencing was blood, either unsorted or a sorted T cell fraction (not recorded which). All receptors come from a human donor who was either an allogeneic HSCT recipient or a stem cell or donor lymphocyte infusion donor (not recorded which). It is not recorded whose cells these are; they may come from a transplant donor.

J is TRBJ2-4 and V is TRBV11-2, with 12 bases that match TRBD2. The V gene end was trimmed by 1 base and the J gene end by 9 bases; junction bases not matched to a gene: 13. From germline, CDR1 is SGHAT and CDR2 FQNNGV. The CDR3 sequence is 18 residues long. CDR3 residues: CASSLVRASGGVGGIQYF. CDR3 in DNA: TGTGCCAGCAGCTTAGTTCGGGCTAGCGGGGGGGTTGGGGGCATTCAGTACTTC.

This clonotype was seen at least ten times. The chain's CDR3 is CASSQDGREDTQYF. CDR3 nucleotides: TGCGCCAGCAGCCAAGATGGGCGCGAAGATACGCAGTATTTT. V is TRBV4-1 and J is TRBJ2-3; D gene uncertain. The CDR3 has 14 residues. CDR1 is MGHRA, CDR2 YSYEKL, per germline. Between the trimmed V and J ends, which lost 0 bases and 5 bases, there was a span of 9 bases.

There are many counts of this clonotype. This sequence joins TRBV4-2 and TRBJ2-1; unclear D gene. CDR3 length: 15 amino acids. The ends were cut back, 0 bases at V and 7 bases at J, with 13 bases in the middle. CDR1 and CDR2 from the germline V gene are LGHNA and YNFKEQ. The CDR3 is CASSQEGWARNEQFF. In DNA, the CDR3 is TGTGCCAGCAGCCAAGAAGGATGGGCCCGGAATGAGCAGTTCTTC.

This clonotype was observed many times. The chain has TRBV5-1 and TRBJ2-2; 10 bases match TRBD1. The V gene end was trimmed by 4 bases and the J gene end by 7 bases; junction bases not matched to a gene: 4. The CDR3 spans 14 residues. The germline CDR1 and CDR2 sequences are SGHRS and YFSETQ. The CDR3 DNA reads TGCGCCAGCAGCCTTGGACAGGGGGACGGGGAGCTGTTTTTT. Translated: CASSLGQGDGELFF.

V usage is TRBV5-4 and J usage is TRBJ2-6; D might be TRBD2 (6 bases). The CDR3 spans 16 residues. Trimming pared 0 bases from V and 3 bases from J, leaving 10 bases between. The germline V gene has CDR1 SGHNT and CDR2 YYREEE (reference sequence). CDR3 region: CASSLVGGFGANVLTF. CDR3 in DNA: TGTGCCAGCAGCTTGGTTGGAGGGTTTGGGGCCAACGTCCTGACTTTC.

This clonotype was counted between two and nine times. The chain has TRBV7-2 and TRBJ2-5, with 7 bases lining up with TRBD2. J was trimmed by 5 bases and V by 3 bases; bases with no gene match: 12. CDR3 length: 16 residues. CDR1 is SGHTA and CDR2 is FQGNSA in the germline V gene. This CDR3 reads CASSFSGPPRPETQYF. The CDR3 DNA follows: TGTGCCAGCAGCTTTAGCGGGCCCCCCCGTCCGGAGACCCAGTACTTC.

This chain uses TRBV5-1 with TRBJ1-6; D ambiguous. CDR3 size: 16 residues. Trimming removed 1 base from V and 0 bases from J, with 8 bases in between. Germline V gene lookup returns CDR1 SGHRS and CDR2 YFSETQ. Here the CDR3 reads CASSLKESSYNSPLHF. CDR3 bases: TGCGCCAGCAGCTTGAAGGAAAGCTCCTATAATTCACCCCTCCACTTT.

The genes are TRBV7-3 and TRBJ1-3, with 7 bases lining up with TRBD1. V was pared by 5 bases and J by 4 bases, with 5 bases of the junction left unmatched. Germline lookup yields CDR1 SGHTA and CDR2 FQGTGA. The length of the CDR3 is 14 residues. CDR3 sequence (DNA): TGTGCCAGCAGCGCACAGGGGTGGGGAAACACCATATATTTT. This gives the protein CASSAQGWGNTIYF. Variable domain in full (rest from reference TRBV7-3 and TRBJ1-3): GAGVSQTPSNKVTEKGKYVELRCDPISGHTALYWYRQSLGQGPEFLIYFQGTGAADDSGLPNDRFFAVRPEGSVSTLKIQRTERGDSAVYLCASSAQGWGNTIYFGEGSWLTVV.

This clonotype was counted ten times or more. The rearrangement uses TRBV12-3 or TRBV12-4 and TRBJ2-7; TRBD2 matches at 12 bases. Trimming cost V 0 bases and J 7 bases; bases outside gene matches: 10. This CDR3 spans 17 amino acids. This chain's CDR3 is CASSLALLAGGPGEQYF. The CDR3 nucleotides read TGTGCCAGCAGTTTAGCGTTGCTAGCGGGAGGGCCGGGAGAGCAGTACTTC.

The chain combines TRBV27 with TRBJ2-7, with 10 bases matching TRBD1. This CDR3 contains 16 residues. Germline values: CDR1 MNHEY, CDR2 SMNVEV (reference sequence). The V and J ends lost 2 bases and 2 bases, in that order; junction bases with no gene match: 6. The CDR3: CASSLIWTGGTYEQYF. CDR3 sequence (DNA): TGTGCCAGCAGTTTAATTTGGACAGGGGGGACCTACGAGCAGTACTTC.

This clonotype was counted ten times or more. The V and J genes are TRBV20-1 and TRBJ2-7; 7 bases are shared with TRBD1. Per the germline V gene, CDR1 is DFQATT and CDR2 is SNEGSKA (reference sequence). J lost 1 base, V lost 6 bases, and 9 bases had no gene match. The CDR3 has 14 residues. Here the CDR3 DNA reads TGCAGTGCCCCGGACAGGCGTATTTCCTACGAGCAGTACTTC. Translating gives CSAPDRRISYEQYF.

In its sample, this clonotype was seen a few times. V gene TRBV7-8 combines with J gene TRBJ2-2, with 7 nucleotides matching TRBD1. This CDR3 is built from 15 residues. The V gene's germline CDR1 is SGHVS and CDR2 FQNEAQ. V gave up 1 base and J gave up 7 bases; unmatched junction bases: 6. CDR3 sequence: CASSLVVGGNGELFF. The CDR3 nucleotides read TGTGCCAGCAGCTTAGTCGTAGGGGGCAACGGGGAGCTGTTTTTT.

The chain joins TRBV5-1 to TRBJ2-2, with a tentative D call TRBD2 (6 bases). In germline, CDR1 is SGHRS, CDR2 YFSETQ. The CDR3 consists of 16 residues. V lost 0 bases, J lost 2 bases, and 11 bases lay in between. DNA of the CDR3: TGCGCCAGCAGCTTGGGGGGTAGCGGCAACACCGGGGAGCTGTTTTTT. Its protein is CASSLGGSGNTGELFF.

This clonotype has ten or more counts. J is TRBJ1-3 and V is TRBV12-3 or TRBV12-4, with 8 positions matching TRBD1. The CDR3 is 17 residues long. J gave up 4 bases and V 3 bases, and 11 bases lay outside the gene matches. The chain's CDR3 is CASSFSTRQGSGNTIYF. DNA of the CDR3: TGTGCCAGCAGTTTTAGTACCAGACAGGGGAGCGGAAACACCATATATTTT.

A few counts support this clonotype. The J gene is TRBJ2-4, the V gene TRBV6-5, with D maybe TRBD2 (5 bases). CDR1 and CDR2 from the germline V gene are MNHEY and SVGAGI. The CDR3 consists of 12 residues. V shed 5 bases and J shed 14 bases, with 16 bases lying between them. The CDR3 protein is CASSEMRGKKYF. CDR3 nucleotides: TGTGCCAGCAGTGAGATGCGAGGGAAGAAGTACTTC.

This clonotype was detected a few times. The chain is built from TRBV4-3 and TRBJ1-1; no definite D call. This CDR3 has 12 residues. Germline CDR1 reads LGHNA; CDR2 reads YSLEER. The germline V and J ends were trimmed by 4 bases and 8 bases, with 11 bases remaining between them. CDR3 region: CASSPESGEAFF. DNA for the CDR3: TGCGCCAGCAGCCCCGAGAGCGGGGAAGCTTTCTTT.

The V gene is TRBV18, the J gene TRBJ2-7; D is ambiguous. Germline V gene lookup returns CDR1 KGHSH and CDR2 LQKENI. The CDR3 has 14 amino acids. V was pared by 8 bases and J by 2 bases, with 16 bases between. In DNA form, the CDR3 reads TGTGCCAGCGGAAGTCGGAGCAGCCCCTACGAGCAGTACTTC. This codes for CASGSRSSPYEQYF.

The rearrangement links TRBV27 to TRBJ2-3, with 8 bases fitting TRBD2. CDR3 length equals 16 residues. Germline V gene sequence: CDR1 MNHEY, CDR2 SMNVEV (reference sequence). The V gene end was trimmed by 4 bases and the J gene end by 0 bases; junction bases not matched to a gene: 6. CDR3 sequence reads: CASSSLAGLSTDTQYF. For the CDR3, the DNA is TGTGCCAGCAGTTCCCTAGCGGGCTTGAGCACAGATACGCAGTATTTT.

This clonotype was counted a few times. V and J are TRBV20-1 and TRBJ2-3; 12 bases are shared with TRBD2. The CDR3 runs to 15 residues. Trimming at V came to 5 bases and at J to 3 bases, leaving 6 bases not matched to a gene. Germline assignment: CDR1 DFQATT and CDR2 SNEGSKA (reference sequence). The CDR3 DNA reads TGCAGTGCTCTTCCTAGCGGGAGGGTGACAGATACGCAGTATTTT. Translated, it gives CSALPSGRVTDTQYF.

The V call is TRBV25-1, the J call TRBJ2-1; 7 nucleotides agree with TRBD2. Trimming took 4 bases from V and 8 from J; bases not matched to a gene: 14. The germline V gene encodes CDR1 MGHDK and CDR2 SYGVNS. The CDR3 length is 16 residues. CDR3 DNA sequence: TGTGCCAGCAGTGGCGGGCTAGCGGACTTTAACGATGAGCAGTTCTTC. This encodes CASSGGLADFNDEQFF. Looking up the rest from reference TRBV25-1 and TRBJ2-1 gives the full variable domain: EADIYQTPRYLVIGTGKKITLECSQTMGHDKMYWYQQDPGMELHLIHYSYGVNSTEKGDLSSESTVSRIRTEHFPLTLESARPSHTSQYLCASSGGLADFNDEQFFGPGTRLTVL.